This T cell receptor beta chain was identified during a study of CXCR3-negative and CXCR3-positive naive CD8 T cells. Study-wide background: The total count of TRB reads reached about 150 million, and each library contributed about 1.5 +/- 0.3 million.

Notes on this clonotype: Its matching antigen is unknown.

UMI-tagged TRB cDNA libraries were built via 5' RACE. Following a re-call of the 5' RACE reads, TCRdb has one entry per CDR3 protein and lacks DNA. Recorded for this sample: 84,000 or so distinct CDR3 sequences. The CDR3 is 17 residues long. In germline, CDR1 is MNHEY, CDR2 SVGEGT. Study observations and caveats: Greater hydrophobicity was found in TRB CDR3s of CXCR3-positive naive cells than of CXCR3-negative naive cells. Memory cells diverged, while naive CXCR3-positive and CXCR3-negative cells had similar TRBV-TRBJ usage.

Sequencing was carried out using naive CXCR3+ CD8+ T cells from blood. Subset given: CD45RO-CCR7+CD27+CD95- naive CD8+ T cells expressing CXCR3 (TNR3+). The receptor's source is a human donor in good health. Some clones in this sample may be carry-over from other donors' samples. The chain couples TRBV6-2 or TRBV6-3 to TRBJ2-7; TCRdb picks TRBD2, but there is no DNA to check that call. The CDR3 sequence: CASSYSLTSGSTSEQYF.